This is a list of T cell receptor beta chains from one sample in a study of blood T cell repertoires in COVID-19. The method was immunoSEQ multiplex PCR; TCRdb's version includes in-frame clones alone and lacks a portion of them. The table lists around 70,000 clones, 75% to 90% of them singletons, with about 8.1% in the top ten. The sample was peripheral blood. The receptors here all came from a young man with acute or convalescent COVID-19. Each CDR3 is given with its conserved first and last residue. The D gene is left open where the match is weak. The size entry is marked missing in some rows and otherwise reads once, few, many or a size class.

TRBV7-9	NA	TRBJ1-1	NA	CASSRWAGKGTEAFF	TGTGCCAGCAGCCGTTGGGCAGGGAAAGGCACTGAAGCTTTCTTT
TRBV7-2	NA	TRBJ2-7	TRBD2	CASSPETSGLLYTEQYF	TGTGCCAGCAGCCCCGAAACTAGCGGGTTACTATATACGGAGCAGTACTTC
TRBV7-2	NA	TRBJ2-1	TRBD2	CASSLVGTSGYNEQFF	TGTGCCAGCAGCTTAGTAGGGACTAGCGGCTACAATGAGCAGTTCTTC
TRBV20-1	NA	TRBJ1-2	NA	CSATEGLPYGYTF	TGCAGTGCTACTGAGGGCCTTCCATATGGCTACACCTTC
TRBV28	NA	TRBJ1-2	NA	CASGSTVPYGYTF	TGTGCCAGCGGCTCCACCGTCCCCTATGGCTACACCTTC
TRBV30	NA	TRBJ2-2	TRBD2	CAWEWGRDGELFF	TGTGCCTGGGAGTGGGGGAGGGACGGGGAGCTGTTTTTT
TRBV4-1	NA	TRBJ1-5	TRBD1	CASSGDRYPNQPQHF	TGCGCCAGCAGCGGGGACAGGTACCCAAACCAGCCCCAGCATTTT
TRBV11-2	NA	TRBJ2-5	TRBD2	CASSLRGRVQETQYF	TGTGCCAGCAGCTTACGCGGGAGGGTCCAAGAGACCCAGTACTTC
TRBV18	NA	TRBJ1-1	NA	CASSPEATLTEAFF	TGTGCCAGCTCACCAGAAGCCACCCTCACTGAAGCTTTCTTT
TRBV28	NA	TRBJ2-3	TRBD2	CASSSDSGRHPTDTQYF	TGTGCCAGCAGTTCCGATAGCGGGAGACATCCCACAGATACGCAGTATTTT
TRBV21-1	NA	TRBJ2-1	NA	CARGEGDNEQFF	TGTGCCAGGGGCGAGGGTGACAATGAGCAGTTCTTC
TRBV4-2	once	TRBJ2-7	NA	CASSLRDSATYEQYF	TGTGCCAGCAGCCTCCGTGACTCCGCAACCTACGAGCAGTACTTC
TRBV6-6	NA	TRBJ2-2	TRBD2	CASSGLAGSPGGELFF	TGTGCCAGCAGTGGACTAGCGGGCTCCCCAGGCGGGGAGCTGTTTTTT
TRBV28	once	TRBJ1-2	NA	CASSTQVPGYTF	TGTGCCAGCAGTACACAGGTCCCTGGCTACACCTTC
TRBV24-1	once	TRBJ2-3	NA	CATSDLQGGTDTQYF	TGTGCCACCAGTGATTTGCAGGGTGGTACAGATACGCAGTATTTT
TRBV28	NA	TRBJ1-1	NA	CASSSPWGGRVNTEAFF	TGTGCCAGCAGTTCCCCATGGGGGGGCAGAGTGAACACTGAAGCTTTCTTT
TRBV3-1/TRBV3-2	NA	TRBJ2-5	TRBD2	CASSQDGGRVETQYF	TGTGCCAGCAGCCAAGACGGCGGGAGGGTAGAGACCCAGTACTTC
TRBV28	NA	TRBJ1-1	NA	CASSRGRGEAFF	TGTGCCAGCAGCCGGGGGAGGGGAGAAGCTTTCTTT
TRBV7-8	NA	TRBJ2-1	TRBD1	CASSSKTTGGSNEQFF	TGTGCCAGCAGCTCCAAAACGACAGGGGGAAGCAATGAGCAGTTCTTC
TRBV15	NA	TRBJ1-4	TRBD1	CATSRDRGREKLFF	TGTGCCACCAGCAGAGACAGGGGGAGGGAAAAACTGTTTTTT
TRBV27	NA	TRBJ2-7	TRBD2	CASSSEGTSGRRGVGQYF	TGTGCCAGCAGTTCGGAAGGGACTAGCGGGAGGCGGGGGGTTGGGCAGTACTTC
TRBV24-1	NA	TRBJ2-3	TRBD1	CAAGDRSTSTDTQYF	TGTGCCGCCGGGGACAGGTCGACTAGCACAGATACGCAGTATTTT
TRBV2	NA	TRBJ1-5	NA	CASSAYAGVDQPQHF	TGTGCCAGCAGTGCCTATGCCGGGGTAGATCAGCCCCAGCATTTT
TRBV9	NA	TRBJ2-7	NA	CASSPGSWDYEQYF	TGTGCCAGCAGCCCAGGGTCTTGGGACTACGAGCAGTACTTC
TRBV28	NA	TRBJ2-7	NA	CASSYPGVAEQYF	TGTGCCAGCAGTTACCCCGGGGTAGCCGAGCAGTACTTC
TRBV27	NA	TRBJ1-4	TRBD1	CASSPGGTANEKLFF	TGTGCCAGCAGTCCAGGGGGGACGGCTAATGAAAAACTGTTTTTT
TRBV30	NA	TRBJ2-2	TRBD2	CAWSREAGELFF	TGTGCCTGGAGTCGGGAGGCCGGGGAGCTGTTTTTT
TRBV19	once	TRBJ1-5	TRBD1	CASSEGQTYQPQHF	TGTGCCAGTAGTGAGGGACAGACCTATCAGCCCCAGCATTTT
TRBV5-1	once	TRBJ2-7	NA	CASSFLSYGEQYF	TGCGCCAGCAGCTTCCTAAGTTACGGGGAGCAGTACTTC
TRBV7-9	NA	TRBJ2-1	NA	CASSLGQGRNNEQFF	TGTGCCAGCAGCTTAGGGCAGGGGAGAAACAATGAGCAGTTCTTC
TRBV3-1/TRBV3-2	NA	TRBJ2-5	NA	CASSQTIASPYF	TGTGCCAGCAGCCAAACAATAGCCTCCCCGTACTTC
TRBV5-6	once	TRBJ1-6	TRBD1	CASSSDRGRYNSPLHF	TGTGCCAGCAGCTCGGACAGGGGGAGGTATAATTCACCCCTCCACTTT
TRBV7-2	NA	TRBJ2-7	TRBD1	CASSWRTGDRREQYF	TGTGCCAGCAGCTGGCGGACAGGGGATCGGCGTGAGCAGTACTTC
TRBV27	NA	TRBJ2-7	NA	CASSLRAAYEQYF	TGTGCCAGCAGTTTAAGAGCCGCCTACGAGCAGTACTTC
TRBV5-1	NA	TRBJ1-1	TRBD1	CASSYSSGGLIVNTEAFF	TGCGCCAGCAGCTACTCTTCAGGGGGCCTTATTGTGAACACTGAAGCTTTCTTT
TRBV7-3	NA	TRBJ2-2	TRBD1	CASSPTTGKTGELFF	TGTGCCAGCAGCCCCACGACAGGGAAGACCGGGGAGCTGTTTTTT
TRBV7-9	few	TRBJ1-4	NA	CASSLQGGTEKLFF	TGTGCCAGCAGCTTACAGGGAGGGACTGAAAAACTGTTTTTT
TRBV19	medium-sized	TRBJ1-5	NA	CASSIRGGEPQHF	TGTGCCAGTAGTATAAGGGGGGGCGAGCCCCAGCATTTT
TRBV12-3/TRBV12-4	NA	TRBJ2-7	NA	CASSTRNGEQYF	TGTGCCAGCAGCACGAGGAATGGGGAGCAGTACTTC
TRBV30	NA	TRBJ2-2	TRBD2	CAWTSGTGGELFF	TGTGCCTGGACTAGCGGGACGGGCGGGGAGCTGTTTTTT
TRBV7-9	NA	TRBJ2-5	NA	CASSRPGVQETQYF	TGTGCCAGCAGCCGCCCAGGGGTCCAAGAGACCCAGTACTTC
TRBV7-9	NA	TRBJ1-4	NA	CASSRDGGATNEKLFF	TGTGCCAGCAGCAGGGACGGAGGGGCAACTAATGAAAAACTGTTTTTT
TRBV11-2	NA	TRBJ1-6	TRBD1	CASSSDRVSPLHF	TGTGCCAGCAGCTCAGACAGGGTCTCACCCCTCCACTTT
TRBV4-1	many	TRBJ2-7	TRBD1	CASSQGQGANYEQYF	TGCGCCAGCAGCCAAGGACAGGGCGCGAACTACGAGCAGTACTTC
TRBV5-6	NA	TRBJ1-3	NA	CASRSSIGNTIYF	TGTGCCTCCCGGTCCTCGATTGGAAACACCATATATTTT
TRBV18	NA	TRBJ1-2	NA	CASSLTGLAGYTF	TGTGCCAGCTCGCTGACAGGCTTGGCTGGCTACACCTTC
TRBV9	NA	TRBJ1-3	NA	CASSERGGAAGNTIYF	TGTGCCAGCAGCGAAAGAGGGGGGGCAGCTGGAAACACCATATATTTT
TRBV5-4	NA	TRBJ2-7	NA	CASSWNREHEQYF	TGTGCCAGCAGCTGGAACAGGGAACACGAGCAGTACTTC